The 12 T cell receptor beta chains in this list originate from one sample, sequenced in a study of graft-versus-host responses after intestinal transplantation. No antigen is known for these receptors. TCRdb's table, derived via immunoSEQ multiplex PCR, lists solely in-frame clones and lacks some. The sample lists about 86,000 clones, about 88% occurring once. Sample: unstimulated CD4+ T cells sorted from spleen or lymph node cells, taken before transplant. These receptors all come from a human donor who was the organ donor for an intestinal transplant.

The CDR3 DNA reads TGCGCCAGCAGCTTGCCCGGACTAGCGGGAGGGGAAGAGACCCAGTACTTC. Protein: CASSLPGLAGGEETQYF. The chain couples TRBV5-1 to TRBJ2-5; TRBD2 aligns across 15 bases. CDR3 size: 17 residues. Germline V lookup: CDR1 SGHRS, CDR2 YFSETQ. Trimming took 1 base from V and 3 from J; bases not matched to a gene: 4.

The J gene is TRBJ1-4, the V gene TRBV18; a weak D match, TRBD1 (6 bases). The V gene's germline CDR1 is KGHSH and CDR2 LQKENI. The CDR3 covers 16 residues. V gave up 4 bases and J gave up 8 bases, with 20 bases separating them. This CDR3 reads CASSQTSGAPYEKLFF. The DNA of the CDR3 is TGTGCCAGCTCACAAACTTCAGGGGCCCCGTACGAAAAACTGTTTTTT.

This clone was counted once. This chain links TRBV15 with TRBJ2-5; possibly TRBD1 for D (5 bases). The CDR3 is 14 amino acids. Trimming took 5 bases from V and 5 from J, leaving 15 bases between them. CDR1 and CDR2 from the germline V gene are LNHNV and YYDKDF (reference sequence). This chain's CDR3 is CATSQGAGRETQYF. CDR3 coding DNA: TGTGCCACCAGCCAAGGCGCAGGGCGGGAGACCCAGTACTTC.

This sequence joins TRBV21-1 and TRBJ2-1; the table assigns TRBD2, which was not confirmed against the DNA. TRBV21-1 is a pseudogene locus. The length of the CDR3 is 24 residues. This CDR3 is CASSKAGTSGRAEISNGRRNEQFF. CDR3 DNA sequence: TGTGCCAGCAGCAAAGCGGGGACTAGCGGGAGGGCCGAAATCTCCAACGGGAGGAGGAATGAGCAGTTCTTC.

The chain is built from TRBV5-6 and TRBJ1-5; D is uncertain. CDR3 size: 15 residues. V lost 2 bases and J lost 4, with 13 bases in between. CDR1 and CDR2 (germline): SGHDT, YYEEEE. The CDR3 protein is CASSLPRGGNQPQHF. CDR3 nucleotide sequence: TGTGCCAGCAGCTTACCCCGGGGTGGAAATCAGCCCCAGCATTTT. Using reference TRBV5-6 and TRBJ1-5 for the parts outside the CDR3, the full variable domain is DAGVTQSPTHLIKTRGQQVTLRCSPKSGHDTVSWYQQALGQGPQFIFQYYEEEERQRGNFPDRFSGHQFPNYSSELNVNALLLGDSALYLCASSLPRGGNQPQHFGDGTRLSIL.

CDR3 bases: TGTGCCAGCAGTGACCTTAGCGGGGGGGCGGCCTACAATGAGCAGTTCTTC. It specifies CASSDLSGGAAYNEQFF. This chain uses TRBV28 with TRBJ2-1; 11 bases line up with TRBD2. CDR1 and CDR2 (germline): MDHEN, SYDVKM. This CDR3 contains 17 residues. Losses at the gene ends were 5 bases for V and 2 bases for J; bases not matched to a gene: 8.

This chain connects TRBV4-2 to TRBJ2-2; tentatively, D is TRBD1 (6 bases). V shed 4 bases and J shed 4 bases, with 19 bases lying between them. This CDR3 has 17 residues. Germline CDR1 reads LGHNA; CDR2 reads YNFKEQ. CDR3 in DNA: TGTGCCAGCAGCCCAGATCAGGGGCGGGTCGGCACCGGGGAGCTGTTTTTT. It translates to CASSPDQGRVGTGELFF.

This clone showed up just a few times. The chain combines TRBV6-5 with TRBJ1-5; 7 bases fit TRBD1. The CDR3 runs to 14 residues. Germline CDR1 and CDR2: MNHEY and SVGAGI. J was trimmed by 5 bases and V by 5 bases; bases with no gene match: 6. The CDR3 loop reads CASSPRQGYQPQHF. DNA for the CDR3: TGTGCCAGCAGTCCGAGACAGGGCTATCAGCCCCAGCATTTT.

The V and J genes are TRBV2 and TRBJ2-7; 9 bases fit TRBD2. Per the germline V gene, CDR1 is SNHLY and CDR2 is FYNNEI. After removal of 6 bases from V and 0 bases from J, the junction contained 6 bases not matched to a gene. CDR3 length equals 15 residues. CDR3 DNA: TGTGCCAGCAGGAAGGGACTAGCCAACTCCTACGAGCAGTACTTC. Its translation is CASRKGLANSYEQYF.

This clone was detected only once. The chain employs TRBV9 and TRBJ2-5; tentative D call: TRBD2 (5 bases). The CDR3 is made up of 13 amino acids. Trimming removed 1 base from V and 7 bases from J, with 11 bases in between. Looked up from germline, CDR1 is SGDLS and CDR2 is YYNGEE. CDR3 in DNA: TGTGCCAGCAGCGTATCGACCGAGGGGACCCAGTACTTC. Translating it yields CASSVSTEGTQYF.

CDR3 protein: CASGQGEEKLFF. For the CDR3, the DNA is TGTGCCAGCGGACAGGGGGAGGAAAAACTGTTTTTT. The chain is built from TRBV7-9 and TRBJ1-4; 10 bases are shared with TRBD1. V lost 8 bases to trimming and J lost 8 bases; unmatched junction nucleotides: 2. CDR1 and CDR2 from the germline V gene are SEHNR and FQNEAQ (reference sequence). CDR3 length: 12 amino acids.

The rearrangement links TRBV30 to TRBJ1-1; maybe TRBD1 (5 bases). CDR3 length equals 14 residues. CDR1 is GTSNPN and CDR2 is SVGIG in the germline V gene (reference sequence). Trimming left V 4 bases short and J 1 base short, with 13 bases between. The CDR3 is CAWIRGTGNTEAFF. Written as DNA, the CDR3 is TGTGCCTGGATCCGCGGGACCGGGAACACTGAAGCTTTCTTT.